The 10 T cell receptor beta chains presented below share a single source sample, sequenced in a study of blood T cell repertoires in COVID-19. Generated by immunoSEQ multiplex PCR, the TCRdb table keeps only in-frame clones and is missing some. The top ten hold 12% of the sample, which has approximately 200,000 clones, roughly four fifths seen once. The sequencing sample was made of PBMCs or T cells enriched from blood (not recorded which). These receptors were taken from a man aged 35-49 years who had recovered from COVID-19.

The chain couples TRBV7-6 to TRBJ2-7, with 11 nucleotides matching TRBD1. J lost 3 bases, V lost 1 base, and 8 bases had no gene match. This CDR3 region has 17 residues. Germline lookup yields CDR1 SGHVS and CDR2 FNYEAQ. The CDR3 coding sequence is TGTGCCAGCAGCTTAGGACCGGGACAGGGGGTACTCTACGAGCAGTACTTC. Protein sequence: CASSLGPGQGVLYEQYF.

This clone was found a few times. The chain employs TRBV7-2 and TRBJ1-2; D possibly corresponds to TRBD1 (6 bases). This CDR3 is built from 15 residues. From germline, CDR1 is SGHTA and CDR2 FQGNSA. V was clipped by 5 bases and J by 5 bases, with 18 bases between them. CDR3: CASSLGGASGYGYTF. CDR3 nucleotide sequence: TGTGCCAGCAGCCTGGGGGGGGCAAGTGGGTATGGCTACACCTTC.

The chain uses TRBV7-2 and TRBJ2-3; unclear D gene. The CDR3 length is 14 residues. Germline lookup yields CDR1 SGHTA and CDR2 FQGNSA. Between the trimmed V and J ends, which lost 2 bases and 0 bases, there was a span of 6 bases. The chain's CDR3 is CASSLSRSTDTQYF. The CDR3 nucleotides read TGTGCCAGCAGCTTATCCCGTAGCACAGATACGCAGTATTTT.

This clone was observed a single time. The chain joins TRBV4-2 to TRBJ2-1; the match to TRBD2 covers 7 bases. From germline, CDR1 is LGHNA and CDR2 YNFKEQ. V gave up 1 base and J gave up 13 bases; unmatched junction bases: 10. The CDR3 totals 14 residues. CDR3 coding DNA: TGTGCCAGCAGCCAAGGGGTAGGGAGGGCGGTTCAGTTCTTC. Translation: CASSQGVGRAVQFF.

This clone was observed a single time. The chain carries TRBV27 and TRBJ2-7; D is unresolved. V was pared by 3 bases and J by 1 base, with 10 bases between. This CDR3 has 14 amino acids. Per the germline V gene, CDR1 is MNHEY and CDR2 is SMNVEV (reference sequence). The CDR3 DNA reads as TGTGCCAGCAGTTTTGTTGGCGGATCCTACGAGCAGTACGTC. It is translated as CASSFVGGSYEQYV.

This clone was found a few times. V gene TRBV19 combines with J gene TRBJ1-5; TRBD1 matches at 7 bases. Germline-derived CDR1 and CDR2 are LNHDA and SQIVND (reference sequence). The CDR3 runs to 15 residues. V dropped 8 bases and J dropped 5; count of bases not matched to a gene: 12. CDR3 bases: TGTGCCAGTGCCGGGGTGACAGGGAGTGATCAGCCCCAGCATTTT. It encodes CASAGVTGSDQPQHF.

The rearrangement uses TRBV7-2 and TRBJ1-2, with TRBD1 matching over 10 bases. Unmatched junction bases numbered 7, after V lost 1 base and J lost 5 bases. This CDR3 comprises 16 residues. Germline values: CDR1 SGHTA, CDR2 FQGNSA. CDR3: CASSLGQGATEYGYTF. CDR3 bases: TGTGCCAGCAGCTTAGGACAGGGGGCCACGGAATATGGCTACACCTTC.

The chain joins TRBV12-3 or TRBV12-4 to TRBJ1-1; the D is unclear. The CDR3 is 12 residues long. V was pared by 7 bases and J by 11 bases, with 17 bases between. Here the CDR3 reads CASTTVEELAFF. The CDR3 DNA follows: TGTGCCAGCACAACTGTGGAGGAGTTGGCTTTCTTT.

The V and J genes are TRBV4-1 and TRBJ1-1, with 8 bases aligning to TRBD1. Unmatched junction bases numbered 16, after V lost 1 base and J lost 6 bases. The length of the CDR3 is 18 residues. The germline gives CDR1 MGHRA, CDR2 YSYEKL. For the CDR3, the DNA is TGCGCCAGCAGCCAAGTGTATCGGAGGGGCAGGGGGCAAGCTGAAGCTTTCTTT. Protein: CASSQVYRRGRGQAEAFF.

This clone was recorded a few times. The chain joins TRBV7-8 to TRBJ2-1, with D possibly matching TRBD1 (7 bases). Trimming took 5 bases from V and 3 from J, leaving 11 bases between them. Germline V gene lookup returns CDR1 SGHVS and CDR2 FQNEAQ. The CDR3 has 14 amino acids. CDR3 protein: CASSPGGFYNEQFF. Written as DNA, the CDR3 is TGTGCCAGCAGCCCAGGGGGGTTCTACAATGAGCAGTTCTTC.